A single sample gave rise to the 28 T cell receptor beta chains below, sequenced in a study of T cell responses to AZD1222 COVID-19 vaccine. Profiling relied on immunoSEQ multiplex PCR, and the TCRdb table lists in-frame clones only, not all of them. This table holds 150,000 or so clones, roughly 90% found once. Sequencing used peripheral blood, obtained on day 0 of AZD1222 vaccination. Source of these receptors: an adult in good health.

CDR3 protein: CASSPLLGTDTQYF. The CDR3 region has the DNA TGTGCCAGCAGCCCCCTACTAGGAACAGATACGCAGTATTTT. J is TRBJ2-3 and V is TRBV7-6; D possibly corresponds to TRBD2 (5 bases). Germline V gene data show CDR1 as SGHVS and CDR2 as FNYEAQ. This CDR3 contains 14 residues. Trimming cost V 5 bases and J 3 bases, with 12 bases left between them.

This CDR3 reads CASNQRQVVQPQHF. DNA of the CDR3: TGTGCCAGCAACCAAAGACAAGTGGTTCAGCCCCAGCATTTT. This chain connects TRBV28 to TRBJ1-5; D not certain. From germline, CDR1 is MDHEN and CDR2 SYDVKM. Trimming shortened V by 7 bases and J by 6 bases, and 16 bases separated the two germline ends. This CDR3 region has 14 residues. The full variable domain, in which reference TRBV28 and TRBJ1-5 provide the parts outside the CDR3, is DVKVTQSSRYLVKRTGEKVFLECVQDMDHENMFWYRQDPGLGLRLIYFSYDVKMKEKGDIPEGYSVSREKKERFSLILESASTNQTSMYLCASNQRQVVQPQHFGDGTRLSIL.

The chain employs TRBV7-2 and TRBJ2-2, with unresolved D. V was shortened by 1 base and J by 3 bases, with 6 bases between the two germline ends. This CDR3 is 14 amino acids long. Germline-derived CDR1 and CDR2 are SGHTA and FQGNSA. The CDR3 region is CASSLVGYTGELFF. The CDR3 nucleotides read TGTGCCAGCAGCTTAGTAGGGTACACCGGGGAGCTGTTTTTT.

DNA for the CDR3: TGTGCCTGGAGTGGAACTAGAGGCGCCTCTGGAAACACCATATATTTT. This gives the protein CAWSGTRGASGNTIYF. V gene TRBV30 combines with J gene TRBJ1-3; D remains unclear. V lost 1 base to trimming and J lost 0 bases, with 13 bases between them. The CDR3 is made up of 16 amino acids. The V gene's germline CDR1 is GTSNPN and CDR2 SVGIG (reference sequence).

This clone was counted a single time. V gene TRBV18 combines with J gene TRBJ2-7; TRBD2 agrees at 7 bases. J was trimmed by 7 bases and V by 3 bases; bases with no gene match: 18. Germline V CDR1 and CDR2: KGHSH, LQKENI. The CDR3 has 17 amino acids. The CDR3 here is CASSPRRLADKVREQYF. CDR3 in DNA: TGTGCCAGCTCACCCCGTAGGCTAGCGGATAAAGTCCGAGAGCAGTACTTC.

The rearrangement links TRBV18 to TRBJ1-1; the D is unclear. This CDR3 is 14 amino acids long. CDR1 is KGHSH and CDR2 is LQKENI in the germline V gene. V lost 2 bases, J lost 2 bases, and 9 bases lay in between. The CDR3 spells CASSPEVSNTEAFF. CDR3 nucleotides: TGTGCCAGCTCACCAGAAGTAAGTAACACTGAAGCTTTCTTT.

The chain is built from TRBV24-1 and TRBJ2-2; D possibly uses TRBD1 or TRBD2 (5 bases each). The CDR3 length is 15 residues. The V gene lost 7 bases and the J gene lost 4 bases, with 15 bases spanning the gap. Germline V lookup: CDR1 KGHDR, CDR2 SFDVKD. The CDR3 nucleotides read TGTGCCACCAGGCCCCGGGACCCGGGCACCGGGGAGCTGTTTTTT. Its protein is CATRPRDPGTGELFF.

J is TRBJ2-1 and V is TRBV19; TRBD2 agrees at 11 bases. This CDR3 comprises 15 residues. Germline assignment: CDR1 LNHDA and CDR2 SQIVND (reference sequence). The trim removed 6 bases at V and 4 bases at J, leaving 5 bases unmatched. The CDR3 region has the DNA TGTGCCAGTAGCAAACTAGCGGGGGTTTACAATGAGCAGTTCTTC. This translates into CASSKLAGVYNEQFF.

This chain joins TRBV24-1 and TRBJ2-2; TRBD1 agrees at 7 bases. The J segment lost 4 bases and the V segment lost 0 bases, leaving 7 bases of the junction unmatched. CDR3 size: 17 residues. Germline CDR1 is KGHDR and CDR2 is SFDVKD. CDR3 coding DNA: TGTGCCACCAGTGATTTGAATCCCGGGACAGTCACCGGGGAGCTGTTTTTT. Its translation is CATSDLNPGTVTGELFF.

The chain employs TRBV7-9 and TRBJ1-1; no reliable D call. The CDR3 has 12 residues. Trimming cost V 4 bases and J 1 base, with 4 bases left between them. The V gene's germline CDR1 is SEHNR and CDR2 FQNEAQ (reference sequence). The CDR3 bases are TGTGCCAGCAGCTCAGAGAACACTGAAGCTTTCTTT. This sequence encodes CASSSENTEAFF.

This sequence joins TRBV7-2 and TRBJ1-2; the D gene is possibly TRBD1 (5 bases). This CDR3 spans 13 amino acids. The ends were cut back, 0 bases at V and 8 bases at J, with 10 bases in the middle. The germline V gene encodes CDR1 SGHTA and CDR2 FQGNSA. CDR3 coding DNA: TGTGCCAGCAGCTTAGCGGGGGACCTCGGCTACACCTTC. Protein sequence: CASSLAGDLGYTF.

This clone has a handful of counts. V usage is TRBV27 and J usage is TRBJ2-7; no clear D. Germline lookup yields CDR1 MNHEY and CDR2 SMNVEV (reference sequence). The V end was cut by 6 bases, the J end by 7 bases, with 10 bases between. CDR3 length: 11 residues. In DNA form, the CDR3 reads TGTGCCAGCAGCGATACCTCGGAGCAGTACTTC. This translates into CASSDTSEQYF.

This clone has just a few counts. V usage is TRBV4-3 and J usage is TRBJ2-7; D might be TRBD1 (6 bases). V was pared by 5 bases and J by 0 bases, with 11 bases between. Germline CDR1 reads LGHNA; CDR2 reads YSLEER. This CDR3 contains 14 residues. CDR3 region: CASSRGSVSYEQYF. CDR3 nucleotides: TGCGCCAGCAGCAGGGGGTCCGTCTCCTACGAGCAGTACTTC.

The chain links TRBV25-1 to TRBJ2-5, with TRBD1 identical over 7 bases. Germline V gives CDR1 MGHDK, CDR2 SYGVNS. V lost 7 bases and J lost 9; bases outside the gene matches: 14. The CDR3 contains 14 residues. In nucleotides, the CDR3 is TGTGCCAGCACCTCTGGGACGGTCCAGGGGGCCCAGTACTTC. The encoded protein is CASTSGTVQGAQYF. Using reference TRBV25-1 and TRBJ2-5 for the parts outside the CDR3, the full variable domain is EADIYQTPRYLVIGTGKKITLECSQTMGHDKMYWYQQDPGMELHLIHYSYGVNSTEKGDLSSESTVSRIRTEHFPLTLESARPSHTSQYLCASTSGTVQGAQYFGPGTRLLVL.

The chain joins TRBV5-1 to TRBJ2-1; 8 bases are shared with TRBD1. The CDR3 is made up of 13 amino acids. V lost 8 bases to trimming and J lost 8 bases; unmatched junction nucleotides: 9. In germline, CDR1 is SGHRS, CDR2 YFSETQ. The CDR3 bases are TGCGCCAGGACGATGGACAGGGTTGATGAGCAGTTCTTC. This codes for CARTMDRVDEQFF. Full variable domain (remainder filled in from reference TRBV5-1 and TRBJ2-1): KAGVTQTPRYLIKTRGQQVTLSCSPISGHRSVSWYQQTPGQGLQFLFEYFSETQRNKGNFPGRFSGRQFSNSRSEMNVSTLELGDSALYLCARTMDRVDEQFFGPGTRLTVL.

The chain employs TRBV27 and TRBJ2-1; weak D call: TRBD2 (6 bases). Between the trimmed V and J ends, which lost 6 bases and 10 bases, there was a span of 13 bases. This CDR3 has 12 amino acids. Looked up from germline, CDR1 is MNHEY and CDR2 is SMNVEV (reference sequence). CDR3 sequence: CASSFRGTEQFF. The DNA of the CDR3 is TGTGCCAGCAGCTTTCGGGGGACGGAGCAGTTCTTC.

Comment on this clone: The same CDR3 can be traced to other DNA sequences in this sample. The rearrangement joins TRBV12-5 to TRBJ1-1; D is perhaps TRBD1 (6 bases). Trimming removed 3 bases from V and 4 bases from J, with 9 bases in between. Germline V gene lookup returns CDR1 LGHNT and CDR2 FRNRAP. The CDR3 is made up of 13 amino acids. The CDR3 here is CASGLEQGTEAFF. CDR3 in DNA: TGTGCTAGTGGTTTAGAACAGGGCACTGAAGCTTTCTTT.

The genes are TRBV10-1 and TRBJ2-4; D is perhaps TRBD1 (6 bases). The germline gives CDR1 WNHNN, CDR2 SYGVQD (reference sequence). The CDR3 runs to 16 residues. V lost 6 bases and J 1 base, leaving 16 bases between the germline ends. CDR3 amino acids: CASRHTGPEAKNIQYF. The CDR3 DNA reads as TGCGCCAGCAGGCATACAGGGCCGGAGGCCAAAAACATTCAGTACTTC.

This clone was picked up one time. This chain connects TRBV7-2 to TRBJ2-5; D not certain. Germline V gene lookup returns CDR1 SGHTA and CDR2 FQGNSA. The CDR3 is made up of 14 amino acids. V was shortened by 2 bases and J by 4 bases, with 11 bases between the two germline ends. This CDR3 reads CASSLSRVGETQYF. The CDR3 DNA reads TGTGCCAGCAGCTTATCCCGTGTGGGAGAGACCCAGTACTTC.

V gene TRBV19 combines with J gene TRBJ2-1; D remains unclear. The ends were cut back, 5 bases at V and 3 bases at J, with 14 bases in the middle. This CDR3 has 15 residues. Germline V gene data show CDR1 as LNHDA and CDR2 as SQIVND (reference sequence). The CDR3 protein is CASSLQNPIYNEQFF. The DNA of the CDR3 is TGTGCCAGTAGTCTGCAGAACCCCATCTACAATGAGCAGTTCTTC.

This chain links TRBV2 with TRBJ2-1, with no clear D. The V end lost 5 bases, the J end lost 3 bases, and 14 bases lay between the germline ends. The CDR3 totals 15 residues. The germline gives CDR1 SNHLY, CDR2 FYNNEI. In DNA form, the CDR3 reads TGTGCCAGCAGTCAACTCCTGGACCACTACAATGAGCAGTTCTTC. Protein: CASSQLLDHYNEQFF.

This clone was picked up one time. The final CDR3 position lacks the conserved phenylalanine or tryptophan, pointing to a likely read error. Because the CDR3's place on the DNA is in doubt, the DNA is left out and the CDR3 is given as listed by TCRdb. CDR3 in amino acids: CASSTLGPTWALSI. The rearrangement uses TRBV6-2 or TRBV6-3 and TRBJ1-2. Germline lookup yields CDR1 MNHEY and CDR2 SVGEGT. The CDR3 extends over 14 residues, inclusive of both ends.

The gene calls are TRBV19 and TRBJ1-5; D is unclear. The V end was cut by 3 bases, the J end by 3 bases, with 9 bases between. CDR3 length: 14 amino acids. Per the germline V gene, CDR1 is LNHDA and CDR2 is SQIVND (reference sequence). CDR3 in DNA: TGTGCCAGTAGTATGGAGGCTTTCAATCAGCCCCAGCATTTT. Amino acids: CASSMEAFNQPQHF.

V and J are TRBV9 and TRBJ1-3; D gene unclear. The ends were cut back, 0 bases at V and 4 bases at J, with 11 bases in the middle. The germline V gene has CDR1 SGDLS and CDR2 YYNGEE. This CDR3 has 15 amino acids. The CDR3: CASSVDAPGGNTIYF. In DNA form, the CDR3 reads TGTGCCAGCAGCGTAGACGCACCGGGAGGAAACACCATATATTTT.

The CDR3 nucleotides read TGTGCCAGTAGTATAGGTAGGGCAGAAAGCACAGATACGCAGTATTTT. This gives the protein CASSIGRAESTDTQYF. The chain carries TRBV19 and TRBJ2-3; D remains unclear. Between the trimmed V and J ends, which lost 1 base and 0 bases, there was a span of 11 bases. The length of the CDR3 is 16 residues. Germline CDR1 reads LNHDA; CDR2 reads SQIVND (reference sequence). Full variable domain (outside the CDR3, taken from reference TRBV19 and TRBJ2-3): DGGITQSPKYLFRKEGQNVTLSCEQNLNHDAMYWYRQDPGQGLRLIYYSQIVNDFQKGDIAEGYSVSREKKESFPLTVTSAQKNPTAFYLCASSIGRAESTDTQYFGPGTRLTVL.

CDR3 loop: CASSSAGTSDEQYF. CDR3 nucleotides: TGTGCCAGCAGCTCCGCCGGGACTAGTGACGAGCAGTACTTC. V and J are TRBV28 and TRBJ2-7; 8 positions agree with TRBD2. CDR1 is MDHEN and CDR2 is SYDVKM in the germline V gene. V shed 6 bases, J shed 5 bases, and the junction held 9 bases outside the gene matches. This CDR3 has 14 amino acids.

The J gene is TRBJ2-7, the V gene TRBV10-3; 7 positions agree with TRBD2. J lost 2 bases, V lost 0 bases, and 4 bases had no gene match. CDR1 and CDR2 (germline): ENHRY, SYGVKD. The CDR3 totals 15 residues. CDR3 in amino acids: CAISESSGPTYEQYF. The CDR3 DNA follows: TGTGCCATCAGTGAGTCTAGCGGGCCAACCTACGAGCAGTACTTC.

This clone was found once. The gene calls are TRBV18 and TRBJ1-3; tentatively, D is TRBD1 (5 bases). Trimming pared 3 bases from V and 1 base from J, leaving 13 bases between. CDR1 is KGHSH, CDR2 LQKENI, per germline. The CDR3 is 16 amino acids. CDR3 bases: TGTGCCAGCTCACCGTCGGGACTGACATCTGGAAACACCATATATTTT. Protein sequence: CASSPSGLTSGNTIYF.